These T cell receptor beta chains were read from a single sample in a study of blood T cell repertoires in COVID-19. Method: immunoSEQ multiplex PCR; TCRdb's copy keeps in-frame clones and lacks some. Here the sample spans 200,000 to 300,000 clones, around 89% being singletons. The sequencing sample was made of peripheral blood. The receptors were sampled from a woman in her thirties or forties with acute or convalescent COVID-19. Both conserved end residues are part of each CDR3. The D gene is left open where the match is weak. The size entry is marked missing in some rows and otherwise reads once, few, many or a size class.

CDR3 DNA: TGTGCTAGTGGTTTGGTAGTAACTAGCGGGTACCAAGAGACCCAGTACTTC; CDR3 protein: CASGLVVTSGYQETQYF; D gene: TRBD2; clone size: once; V gene: TRBV12-5; J gene: TRBJ2-5
CDR3 DNA: TGTGCCAGCAGCTTTCAGGTTAATGAAAAACTGTTTTTT; CDR3 protein: CASSFQVNEKLFF; D gene: NA; clone size: NA; V gene: TRBV5-6; J gene: TRBJ1-4
CDR3 DNA: TGTGCCAGTCGCCGGAGCGGGGGTAAAGAGACCCAGTACTTC; CDR3 protein: CASRRSGGKETQYF; D gene: TRBD2; clone size: NA; V gene: TRBV19; J gene: TRBJ2-5
CDR3 DNA: TGTGCCAGCAGCAAAGGAGAGTGGGGACTTAGCTACAATGAGCAGTTCTTC; CDR3 protein: CASSKGEWGLSYNEQFF; D gene: NA; clone size: once; V gene: TRBV21-1; J gene: TRBJ2-1
CDR3 DNA: TGTGCCAGCAGCCGGGACAGATCCTATGGCTACACCTTC; CDR3 protein: CASSRDRSYGYTF; D gene: TRBD1; clone size: NA; V gene: TRBV27; J gene: TRBJ1-2
CDR3 DNA: TGTGCCAGCAACAGGGAAAGCACAGATACGCAGTATTTT; CDR3 protein: CASNRESTDTQYF; D gene: NA; clone size: NA; V gene: TRBV6-5; J gene: TRBJ2-3
CDR3 DNA: TGTGCCAGCACCTACTCGAACACTGAAGCTTTCTTT; CDR3 protein: CASTYSNTEAFF; D gene: NA; clone size: NA; V gene: TRBV5-6; J gene: TRBJ1-1
CDR3 DNA: TGCGCCAGCACCCTAAGGGAGGGGCGTGAAGCTTTCTTT; CDR3 protein: CASTLREGREAFF; D gene: NA; clone size: NA; V gene: TRBV4-1; J gene: TRBJ1-1
CDR3 DNA: TGCGCCAGCAGCTTGCGAGCAACCTCGTACCAAGAGACCCAGTACTTC; CDR3 protein: CASSLRATSYQETQYF; D gene: NA; clone size: NA; V gene: TRBV5-1; J gene: TRBJ2-5
CDR3 DNA: TGCAGCGTTGTCGACAGGGGGGATCCCGCTGAAGCTTTCTTT; CDR3 protein: CSVVDRGDPAEAFF; D gene: TRBD1; clone size: NA; V gene: TRBV29-1; J gene: TRBJ1-1
CDR3 DNA: TGTGCCAGCGAACTCTGGGGAAACACCATATATTTT; CDR3 protein: CASELWGNTIYF; D gene: NA; clone size: NA; V gene: TRBV6-5; J gene: TRBJ1-3
CDR3 DNA: TGTGCCAGCGTAGGACAGGACACCGGGGAGCTGTTTTTT; CDR3 protein: CASVGQDTGELFF; D gene: TRBD1; clone size: NA; V gene: TRBV2; J gene: TRBJ2-2
CDR3 DNA: TGTGCCATCAGTGAACTCAGTGCAGGGGGTCACTATGGCTACACCTTC; CDR3 protein: CAISELSAGGHYGYTF; D gene: TRBD1; clone size: NA; V gene: TRBV10-3; J gene: TRBJ1-2
CDR3 DNA: TGTGCCAGCAGTGAACTAGGGGTAGGAAACACCATATATTTT; CDR3 protein: CASSELGVGNTIYF; D gene: NA; clone size: NA; V gene: TRBV25-1; J gene: TRBJ1-3
CDR3 DNA: TGTGCCAGCAGTTTGGGAGGGTTCGAAGCTTTCTTT; CDR3 protein: CASSLGGFEAFF; D gene: NA; clone size: NA; V gene: TRBV12-3/TRBV12-4; J gene: TRBJ1-1
CDR3 DNA: TGCAGCGCAAGTGGAGGGAGAGGGACGGACACCATATATTTT; CDR3 protein: CSASGGRGTDTIYF; D gene: NA; clone size: few; V gene: TRBV29-1; J gene: TRBJ1-3
CDR3 DNA: TGTGCCAGCAGCCCTTCACAAGATACGCAGTATTTT; CDR3 protein: CASSPSQDTQYF; D gene: NA; clone size: once; V gene: TRBV12-3/TRBV12-4; J gene: TRBJ2-3
CDR3 DNA: TGTGCCAGCAGTTACAGCAGGGTTCATGGCTACACCTTC; CDR3 protein: CASSYSRVHGYTF; D gene: NA; clone size: few; V gene: TRBV6-5; J gene: TRBJ1-2
CDR3 DNA: TGTGCCATCAATGAGCGGGGGGGCCTGAGAGAGACCCAGTACTTC; CDR3 protein: CAINERGGLRETQYF; D gene: TRBD2; clone size: once; V gene: TRBV10-3; J gene: TRBJ2-5
CDR3 DNA: TGTGCCAGCAGCTTAGGAAGACAGGTGACTGAAGCTTTCTTT; CDR3 protein: CASSLGRQVTEAFF; D gene: NA; clone size: once; V gene: TRBV7-2; J gene: TRBJ1-1
CDR3 DNA: TGTGCCACCAGTGATGGGACAGGGGCTACCAACTATGGCTACACCTTC; CDR3 protein: CATSDGTGATNYGYTF; D gene: TRBD1; clone size: NA; V gene: TRBV24-1; J gene: TRBJ1-2
CDR3 DNA: TGTGCCTGGGGGACTAGCGTCGAGACCCAGTACTTC; CDR3 protein: CAWGTSVETQYF; D gene: TRBD2; clone size: NA; V gene: TRBV30; J gene: TRBJ2-5
CDR3 DNA: TGTGCCAGCAGCTTAGTTCGGTTGAACACTGAAGCTTTCTTT; CDR3 protein: CASSLVRLNTEAFF; D gene: NA; clone size: NA; V gene: TRBV11-2; J gene: TRBJ1-1
CDR3 DNA: TGTGCCTGGAGTCTGACAGGGATTAACTATGGCTACACCTTC; CDR3 protein: CAWSLTGINYGYTF; D gene: TRBD1; clone size: NA; V gene: TRBV30; J gene: TRBJ1-2
CDR3 DNA: TGTGCCATCAGGCAGGGGGAAGGTCAGCCCCAGCATTTT; CDR3 protein: CAIRQGEGQPQHF; D gene: TRBD1; clone size: NA; V gene: TRBV10-3; J gene: TRBJ1-5
CDR3 DNA: TGTGCCAGCAGCGTAGATCACGAGTACACTGAAGCTTTCTTT; CDR3 protein: CASSVDHEYTEAFF; D gene: NA; clone size: NA; V gene: TRBV9; J gene: TRBJ1-1
CDR3 DNA: TGTGCCAGCAGCTCGACAGCTAACTATGGCTACACCTTC; CDR3 protein: CASSSTANYGYTF; D gene: NA; clone size: NA; V gene: TRBV7-2; J gene: TRBJ1-2
CDR3 DNA: TGTGCCAGCAGGGGGACAGGCAGAGCTAACTATGGCTACACCTTC; CDR3 protein: CASRGTGRANYGYTF; D gene: TRBD1; clone size: NA; V gene: TRBV28; J gene: TRBJ1-2
CDR3 DNA: TGTGCCAGCAGTTACACACCCGATAACTATGGCTACACCTTC; CDR3 protein: CASSYTPDNYGYTF; D gene: NA; clone size: NA; V gene: TRBV27; J gene: TRBJ1-2
CDR3 DNA: TGTGCCAGCAGTGACGCCTCCGGGAGTGAAGCTTTCTTT; CDR3 protein: CASSDASGSEAFF; D gene: NA; clone size: NA; V gene: TRBV6-1; J gene: TRBJ1-1
CDR3 DNA: TGTGCCAGCAGCGGTATGGGGGGTGAAAAACTGTTTTTT; CDR3 protein: CASSGMGGEKLFF; D gene: NA; clone size: once; V gene: TRBV5-4; J gene: TRBJ1-4
CDR3 DNA: TGTGCCAGCTCACCGGGACAGGCTCACTATGGCTACACCTTC; CDR3 protein: CASSPGQAHYGYTF; D gene: TRBD1; clone size: NA; V gene: TRBV18; J gene: TRBJ1-2
CDR3 DNA: TGCAGCGTCTCCGGACAGGGGGCCACTGAAGCTTTCTTT; CDR3 protein: CSVSGQGATEAFF; D gene: TRBD1; clone size: NA; V gene: TRBV29-1; J gene: TRBJ1-1
CDR3 DNA: TGTGCCTGGAGCGAGGGTGTAGGTAATTCACCCCTCCACTTT; CDR3 protein: CAWSEGVGNSPLHF; D gene: NA; clone size: NA; V gene: TRBV30; J gene: TRBJ1-6
CDR3 DNA: TGTGCCATCAGTGATCGCGGTGCCCCGGCGGGTGGCTACACCTTC; CDR3 protein: CAISDRGAPAGGYTF; D gene: NA; clone size: NA; V gene: TRBV10-3; J gene: TRBJ1-2
CDR3 DNA: TGTGCCAGCAGAGAGGGGGCGGTTAAGAATCGAGAGACCCAGTACTTC; CDR3 protein: CASREGAVKNRETQYF; D gene: TRBD1; clone size: NA; V gene: TRBV2; J gene: TRBJ2-5
CDR3 DNA: TGTGCCAGCAGTTACTATAACCCAGACAGCGGGGGGCAGTACCGCTACACCTTC; CDR3 protein: CASSYYNPDSGGQYRYTF; D gene: NA; clone size: NA; V gene: TRBV6-2/TRBV6-3; J gene: TRBJ1-2
CDR3 DNA: TGTGCCAGCAGCTCCCGGACAGGGACTGGAAACACCATATATTTT; CDR3 protein: CASSSRTGTGNTIYF; D gene: TRBD1; clone size: NA; V gene: TRBV5-4; J gene: TRBJ1-3
CDR3 DNA: TGTGCCACCAGGACTCGATTCGGAGGAGGGACGAGCTCTGGGGCCAACGTCCTGACTTTC; CDR3 protein: CATRTRFGGGTSSGANVLTF; D gene: NA; clone size: NA; V gene: TRBV24-1; J gene: TRBJ2-6
CDR3 DNA: TGTGCCAGCAGCTTAGCGCGAGGTTACACTGAAGCTTTCTTT; CDR3 protein: CASSLARGYTEAFF; D gene: NA; clone size: NA; V gene: TRBV11-2; J gene: TRBJ1-1
CDR3 DNA: TGTGCCAGCAGCTTAGGCGGAGGGGTACAGACCCAGTACTTC; CDR3 protein: CASSLGGGVQTQYF; D gene: NA; clone size: NA; V gene: TRBV7-2; J gene: TRBJ2-5
CDR3 DNA: TGTGCCAGCAGTGAACGGCCGGGACAGGGCCCTGAAAAACTGTTTTTT; CDR3 protein: CASSERPGQGPEKLFF; D gene: TRBD1; clone size: many; V gene: TRBV6-1; J gene: TRBJ1-4
CDR3 DNA: TGCAGCGCTAGGACAGGGGGAAGTGGAAACACCATATATTTT; CDR3 protein: CSARTGGSGNTIYF; D gene: TRBD1; clone size: NA; V gene: TRBV29-1; J gene: TRBJ1-3
CDR3 DNA: TGTGCCAGCAGCCTACAGGCCTATAATTCACCCCTCCACTTT; CDR3 protein: CASSLQAYNSPLHF; D gene: NA; clone size: NA; V gene: TRBV11-3; J gene: TRBJ1-6
CDR3 DNA: TGCGCCAGCAGCTCCGGAGCAAGCTCCTACAATGAGCAGTTCTTC; CDR3 protein: CASSSGASSYNEQFF; D gene: NA; clone size: NA; V gene: TRBV5-1; J gene: TRBJ2-1
CDR3 DNA: TGCAGCGTTGAAGTGGCAGGGAGGGGAGCTAATGAAAAACTGTTTTTT; CDR3 protein: CSVEVAGRGANEKLFF; D gene: NA; clone size: once; V gene: TRBV29-1; J gene: TRBJ1-4
CDR3 DNA: TGTGCCAGCAGCGTAGTCGAGGGCCGGACTGAAGCTTTCTTT; CDR3 protein: CASSVVEGRTEAFF; D gene: NA; clone size: NA; V gene: TRBV9; J gene: TRBJ1-1
CDR3 DNA: TGTGCCAGCAGCCCCTCCCCAGATATGAACACTGAAGCTTTCTTT; CDR3 protein: CASSPSPDMNTEAFF; D gene: NA; clone size: NA; V gene: TRBV7-9; J gene: TRBJ1-1
CDR3 DNA: TGTGCCAGGTGGCAGGATGGCTACACCTTC; CDR3 protein: CARWQDGYTF; D gene: NA; clone size: NA; V gene: TRBV2; J gene: TRBJ1-2
CDR3 DNA: TGTGCCAGCAGCCCCCGAGACAGGGGAGGGAACACCATATATTTT; CDR3 protein: CASSPRDRGGNTIYF; D gene: TRBD1; clone size: NA; V gene: TRBV7-8; J gene: TRBJ1-3
CDR3 DNA: TGTGCCAGCAGCGCAGGGTTGGACACTGAAGCTTTCTTT; CDR3 protein: CASSAGLDTEAFF; D gene: NA; clone size: NA; V gene: TRBV6-5; J gene: TRBJ1-1
CDR3 DNA: TGTGCCAGCAGCGTAGGGCAGGGGGCGACTAATGAAAAACTGTTTTTT; CDR3 protein: CASSVGQGATNEKLFF; D gene: TRBD1; clone size: NA; V gene: TRBV9; J gene: TRBJ1-4
CDR3 DNA: TGTGCCAGCAGTCCAGGACAGGGAAGCAATCAGCCCCAGCATTTT; CDR3 protein: CASSPGQGSNQPQHF; D gene: TRBD1; clone size: NA; V gene: TRBV2; J gene: TRBJ1-5
CDR3 DNA: TGCGCCAGCAGCTTGCGAAGCGGGGGGACCTTACAAGAGACCCAGTACTTC; CDR3 protein: CASSLRSGGTLQETQYF; D gene: TRBD2; clone size: NA; V gene: TRBV5-1; J gene: TRBJ2-5
CDR3 DNA: TGTGCCAGCAGTTTATATGTATCAACAGGGGAGTATGGCTACACCTTC; CDR3 protein: CASSLYVSTGEYGYTF; D gene: TRBD1; clone size: NA; V gene: TRBV27; J gene: TRBJ1-2